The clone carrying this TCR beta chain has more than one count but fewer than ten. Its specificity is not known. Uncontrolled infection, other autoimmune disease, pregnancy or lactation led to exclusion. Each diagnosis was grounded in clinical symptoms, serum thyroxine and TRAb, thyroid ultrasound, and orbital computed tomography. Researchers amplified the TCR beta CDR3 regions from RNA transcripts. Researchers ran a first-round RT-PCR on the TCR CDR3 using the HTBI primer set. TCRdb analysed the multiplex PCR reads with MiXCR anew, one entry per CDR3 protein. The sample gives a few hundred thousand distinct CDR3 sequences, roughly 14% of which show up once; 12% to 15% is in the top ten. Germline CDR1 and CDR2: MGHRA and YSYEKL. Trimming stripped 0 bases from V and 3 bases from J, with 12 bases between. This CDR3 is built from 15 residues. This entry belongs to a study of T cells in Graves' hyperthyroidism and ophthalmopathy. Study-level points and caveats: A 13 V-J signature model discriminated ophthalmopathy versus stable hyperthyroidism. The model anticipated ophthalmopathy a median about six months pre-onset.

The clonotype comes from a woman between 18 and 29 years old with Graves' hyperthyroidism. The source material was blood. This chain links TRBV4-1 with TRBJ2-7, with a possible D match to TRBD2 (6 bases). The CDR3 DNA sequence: TGCGCCAGCAGCCAAGATCCGGCGGGGAGCTACGAGCAGTACTTC. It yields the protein CASSQDPAGSYEQYF.